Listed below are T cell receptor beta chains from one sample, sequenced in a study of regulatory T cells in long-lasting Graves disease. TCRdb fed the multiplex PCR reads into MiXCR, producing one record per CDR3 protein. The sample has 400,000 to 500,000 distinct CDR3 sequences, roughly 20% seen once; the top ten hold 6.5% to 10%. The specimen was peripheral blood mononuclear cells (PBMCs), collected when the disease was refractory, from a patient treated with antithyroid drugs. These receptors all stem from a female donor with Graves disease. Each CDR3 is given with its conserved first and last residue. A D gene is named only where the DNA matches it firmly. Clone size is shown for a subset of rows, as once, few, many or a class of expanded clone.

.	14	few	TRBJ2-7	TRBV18	TGTGCCAGCTCACCCCTGCCAGGAACCTACGAGCAGTACTTC	CASSPLPGTYEQYF
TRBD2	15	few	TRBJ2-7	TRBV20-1	TGCAGTGCTGGCGAAGGGACTAGCGGGAAATACGAGCAGTACTTC	CSAGEGTSGKYEQYF
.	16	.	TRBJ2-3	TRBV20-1	TGCAGTGCTAGAGGTCCTTTGGTATCCAGCACAGATACGCAGTATTTT	CSARGPLVSSTDTQYF
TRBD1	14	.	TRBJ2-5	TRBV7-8	TGTGCCAGCAGCAGAGGGACAGGGGAAGAGACCCAGTACTTC	CASSRGTGEETQYF
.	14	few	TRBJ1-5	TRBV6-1	TGTGCCAGCTCATATAGGTATCAGGATCAGCCCCAGCATTTT	CASSYRYQDQPQHF
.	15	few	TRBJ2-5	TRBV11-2	TGTGCCAGCAGCCGAGTGGGTTTGAGGGGAGAGACCCAGTACTTC	CASSRVGLRGETQYF
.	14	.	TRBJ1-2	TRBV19	TGTGCCAGTAGTATGAGCGGTGATTACTATGGCTACACCTTC	CASSMSGDYYGYTF
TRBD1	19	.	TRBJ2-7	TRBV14	TGTGCCAGCAGCCAAGATTGGGGGCAGGGGGCCTCAAAACCCTACGAGCAGTACTTC	CASSQDWGQGASKPYEQYF
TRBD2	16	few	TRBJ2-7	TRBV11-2	TGTGCCAGCAGCACACAACTAGCGAGAGATTACTACGAGCAGTACTTC	CASSTQLARDYYEQYF
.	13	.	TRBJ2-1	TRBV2	TGTGCCAGCGCAGGTTCCCTATACAATGAGCAGTTCTTC	CASAGSLYNEQFF
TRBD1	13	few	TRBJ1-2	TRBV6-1	TGTGCCAGCAGCCGAGGGACAGGGCACGGCTACACCTTC	CASSRGTGHGYTF
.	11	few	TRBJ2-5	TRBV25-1	TGTGCCAGGCAGGAGGAAGAGACCCAGTACTTC	CARQEEETQYF
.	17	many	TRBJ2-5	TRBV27	TGTGCCAGCAGTTTATTGGGGAGCGATTCTGTGGTGGAGACCCAGTACTTC	CASSLLGSDSVVETQYF
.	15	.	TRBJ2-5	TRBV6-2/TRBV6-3	TGTGCCAGCAGTTACTCGTCAGGCTCGGGAGAGACCCAGTACTTC	CASSYSSGSGETQYF
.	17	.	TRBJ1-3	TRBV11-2	TGTGCCAGCAGCTTAGTGACAGGTGGAAGATCTGGAAACACCATATATTTT	CASSLVTGGRSGNTIYF
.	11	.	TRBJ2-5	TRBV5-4	TGTGCCAGCAGCTTCTCTGTGACCCAGTACTTC	CASSFSVTQYF
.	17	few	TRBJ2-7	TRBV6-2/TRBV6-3	TGTGCCAGCAGTTACGTTTTCGGCAGGGTCTCCTCCTACGAGCAGTACTTC	CASSYVFGRVSSYEQYF
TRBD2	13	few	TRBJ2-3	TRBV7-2	TGTGCCTCAGCGGGAGGAGGTTCAGATACGCAGTATTTT	CASAGGGSDTQYF
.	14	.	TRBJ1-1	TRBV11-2	TGTGCCAGCAGCTTAGTAGGGACACCTAATGAAGCTTTCTTT	CASSLVGTPNEAFF
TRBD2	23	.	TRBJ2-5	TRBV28	TGTGCCAGCAGTTCGGGGGTGGAAGGACTTATAGCGGGGGTGGCCGCTGAACAAGAGACCCAGTACTTC	CASSSGVEGLIAGVAAEQETQYF
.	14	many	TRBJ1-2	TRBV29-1	TGCAGCGTTGAAGAAGAGGGTTATAACTATGGCTACACCTTC	CSVEEEGYNYGYTF
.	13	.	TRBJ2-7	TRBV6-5	TGTGCCAGCAGTTACTCTCTCGGGTACGAACAGTACTTC	CASSYSLGYEQYF
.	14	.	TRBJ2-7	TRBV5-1	TGCGCCAGCAGCTCAGGGGACTTCCCCTACGAGCAGTACTTC	CASSSGDFPYEQYF
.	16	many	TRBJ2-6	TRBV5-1	TGCGCCAGCAGCCCCCGGGGGCCCTCTGGGGCCAACGTCCTGACTTTC	CASSPRGPSGANVLTF
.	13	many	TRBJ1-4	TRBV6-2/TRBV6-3	TGTGCCAGCAGTTACGGACTTAATGAAAAACTGTTTTTT	CASSYGLNEKLFF
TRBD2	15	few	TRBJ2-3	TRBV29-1	TGCAGCGTTAGCGCAGCGGGATCCTTCACAGATACGCAGTATTTT	CSVSAAGSFTDTQYF
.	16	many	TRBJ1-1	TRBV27	TGTGCCAGCAGTTTAGCGCCGGTAGGCCTGAACACTGAAGCTTTCTTT	CASSLAPVGLNTEAFF
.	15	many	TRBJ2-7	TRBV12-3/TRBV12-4	TGTGCCAGCAGTTTTCATGGGACAAGAGCCTACGAGCAGTACTTC	CASSFHGTRAYEQYF
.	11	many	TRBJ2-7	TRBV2	TGTGCCAGCAGGGAAAAGTTCGAGCAGTACTTC	CASREKFEQYF
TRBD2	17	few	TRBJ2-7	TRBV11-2	TGTGCCAGCAGCTTACCCTCTCTAGCGGGAGACACCTACGAGCAGTACTTC	CASSLPSLAGDTYEQYF
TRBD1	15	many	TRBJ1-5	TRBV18	TGTGCCAGCTCACCCCAGGGGGTAGGCAATCAGCCCCAGCATTTT	CASSPQGVGNQPQHF
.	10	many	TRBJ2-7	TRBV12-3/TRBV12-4	TGTGCCAGCAGTGGGGGCGAGCAGTACTTC	CASSGGEQYF
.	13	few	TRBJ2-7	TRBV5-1	TGCGCCAGCAGCCCGAGCAGCCTCTACGAGCAGTACTTC	CASSPSSLYEQYF
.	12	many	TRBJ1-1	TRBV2	TGTGCCAGCAGTGAGACGAACACTGAAGCTTTCTTT	CASSETNTEAFF
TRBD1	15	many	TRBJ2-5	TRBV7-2	TGTGCCAGCAGTCTCGACAGGGGGCGGATGGAGACCCAGTACTTC	CASSLDRGRMETQYF
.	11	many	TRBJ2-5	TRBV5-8	TGTGCCAGCAGCTTACTTCGGACCCAGTACTTC	CASSLLRTQYF
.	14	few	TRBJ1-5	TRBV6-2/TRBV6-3	TGTGCCAGCATGGGAGGGGTCGCAAATCAGCCCCAGCATTTT	CASMGGVANQPQHF
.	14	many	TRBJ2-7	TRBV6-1	TGTGCCAGCAGCCCGGGCGGATTCTCCTACGAGCAGTACTTC	CASSPGGFSYEQYF
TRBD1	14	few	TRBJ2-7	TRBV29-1	TGCAGCGTTGCCAGGGGGCCTGCGGGGTACGAGCAGTACTTC	CSVARGPAGYEQYF
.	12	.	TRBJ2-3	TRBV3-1	TGTGCCAGCAGCCAAGGAGCCGATAAGCAGTATTTT	CASSQGADKQYF
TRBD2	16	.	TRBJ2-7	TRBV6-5	TGTGCCAGCAGTTACCTGGGACTAGCGGACTCCTACGAGCAGTACTTC	CASSYLGLADSYEQYF
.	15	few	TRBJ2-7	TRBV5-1	TGCGCCAGCAGCCGACTAGTTCCTCACGGATACGAGCAGTACTTC	CASSRLVPHGYEQYF
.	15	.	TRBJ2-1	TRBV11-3	TGTGCCAGCAGCCCGCGTGATCCTGGGGTAAATGAGCAGTTCTTC	CASSPRDPGVNEQFF
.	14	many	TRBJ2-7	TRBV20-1	TGCAGTGCAGAGACAGGCTCTTCTGTCTACGAGCAGTACTTC	CSAETGSSVYEQYF
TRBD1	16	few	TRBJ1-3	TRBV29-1	TGCAGCGTTGACAAGGGGGACAGGGGGCCTGGAAACACCATATATTTT	CSVDKGDRGPGNTIYF
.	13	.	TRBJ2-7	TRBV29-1	TGCAGCGTTGAAGTAACAGGGTCCTACGAGCAGTACTTC	CSVEVTGSYEQYF
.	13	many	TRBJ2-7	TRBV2	TGTGCCAGCAGGGAGGACACCTCCTACGAGCAGTACTTC	CASREDTSYEQYF
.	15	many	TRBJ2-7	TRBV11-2	TGTGCCAGCAGCTTGTGGGTTACCATTACCTACGAGCAGTACTTC	CASSLWVTITYEQYF
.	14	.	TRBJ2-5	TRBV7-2	TGTGCCAGCAGCTTAGGACTAGTAAGGGAGACCCAGTACTTC	CASSLGLVRETQYF
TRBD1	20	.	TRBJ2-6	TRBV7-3	TGTGCCAGCAGCCAAAGAAGTTCCGGGACAGGGTTCTCCGGGGCCAACGTCCTGACTTTC	CASSQRSSGTGFSGANVLTF
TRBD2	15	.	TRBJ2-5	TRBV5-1	TGCGCCAGCAGCTTGGGACCGGCGGGAGGGCAGACCCAGTACTTC	CASSLGPAGGQTQYF
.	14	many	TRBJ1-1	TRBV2	TGTGCCAGCAGTCGCACCCAGGGATGGGTTGAAGCTTTCTTT	CASSRTQGWVEAFF